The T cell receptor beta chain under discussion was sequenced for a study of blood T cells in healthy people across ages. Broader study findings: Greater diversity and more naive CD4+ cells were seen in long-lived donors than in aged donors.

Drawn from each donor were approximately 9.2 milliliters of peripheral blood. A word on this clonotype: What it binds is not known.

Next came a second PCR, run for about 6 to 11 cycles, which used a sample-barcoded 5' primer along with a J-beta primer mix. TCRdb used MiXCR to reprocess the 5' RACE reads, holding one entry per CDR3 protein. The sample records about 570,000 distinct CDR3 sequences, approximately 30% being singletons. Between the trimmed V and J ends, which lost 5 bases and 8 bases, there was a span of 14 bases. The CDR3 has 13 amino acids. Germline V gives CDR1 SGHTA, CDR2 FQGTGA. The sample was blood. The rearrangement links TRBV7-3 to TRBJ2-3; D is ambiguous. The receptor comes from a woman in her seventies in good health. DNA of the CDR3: TGTGCCAGCAGCCTCGGGCCCACGGGTACGCAGTATTTT. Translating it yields CASSLGPTGTQYF.